The 12 T cell receptor beta chains in this list originate from one sample, sequenced in a study of blood T cell repertoires in COVID-19. Clones were read by immunoSEQ multiplex PCR, and TCRdb kept only the in-frame ones, dropping some. Among approximately 75,000 clones listed, about three quarters were seen once. The sequencing sample was made of peripheral blood. The receptor set was obtained from a woman of 80 years or more with active or convalescent COVID-19.

For this clone: Other DNA sequences of this sample code for an identical CDR3. The chain carries TRBV30 and TRBJ2-7, with D unresolved. Germline V lookup: CDR1 GTSNPN, CDR2 SVGIG (reference sequence). Between the trimmed V and J ends, which lost 2 bases and 4 bases, there was a span of 6 bases. The CDR3 has 11 residues. The CDR3 coding sequence is TGTGCCTGGAGTCGAGGTTACGAGCAGTACTTC. Translation: CAWSRGYEQYF.

The CDR3 DNA follows: TGCGCCAGCAGCTCGGACCCTAGCGGGGGGGCCACCAAAAACATTCAGTACTTC. This sequence encodes CASSSDPSGGATKNIQYF. The chain links TRBV5-1 to TRBJ2-4; 12 nucleotides match TRBD2. Germline V gives CDR1 SGHRS, CDR2 YFSETQ. This CDR3 is built from 18 residues. J lost 2 bases, V lost 3 bases, and 9 bases had no gene match. Filled out from reference TRBV5-1 and TRBJ2-4, the complete variable domain reads KAGVTQTPRYLIKTRGQQVTLSCSPISGHRSVSWYQQTPGQGLQFLFEYFSETQRNKGNFPGRFSGRQFSNSRSEMNVSTLELGDSALYLCASSSDPSGGATKNIQYFGAGTRLSVL.

The rearrangement uses TRBV29-1 and TRBJ2-5, with TRBD1 as a possible D gene (7 bases). V lost 6 bases to trimming and J lost 6 bases, with 20 bases between them. The CDR3 extends over 14 amino acids. Germline V lookup: CDR1 SQVTM, CDR2 ANQGSEA. CDR3: CSVTNDRDFKTQYF. The CDR3 nucleotides are TGCAGCGTCACCAATGACAGGGACTTTAAGACCCAGTACTTC.

Regarding this clone: One end of the junction fails to match germline, which may point to a read error. The rearrangement links TRBV29-1 to TRBJ2-3; 8 nucleotides line up with TRBD2. The CDR3 contains 13 residues. The germline V gene has CDR1 SQVTM and CDR2 ANQGSEA. This chain's CDR3 is CSVEGTSNDTQYF. Here the CDR3 DNA reads TGCAGCGTCGAAGGGACTAGTAACGATACGCAGTATTTT.

The CDR3 nucleotides are TGTGCCAGCAGTTCGGACAGGGAAAGCGAAAAACTGTTTTTT. Translating it yields CASSSDRESEKLFF. The chain joins TRBV27 to TRBJ1-4, with 8 bases lining up with TRBD1. The CDR3 covers 14 residues. With V trimmed by 4 bases and J by 8 bases, 6 bases remained unmatched. In germline, CDR1 is MNHEY, CDR2 SMNVEV (reference sequence).

V and J are TRBV7-2 and TRBJ1-2; no definite D call. Trimming took off 4 bases at V and 4 bases at J, with 16 bases between the two ends. CDR1 SGHTA and CDR2 FQGNSA come from the germline V gene. The length of the CDR3 is 15 residues. CDR3 region: CASSSPGKESYGYTF. The CDR3 coding sequence is TGTGCCAGCAGCTCCCCGGGGAAGGAGAGCTATGGCTACACCTTC.

This clone occurred once. The chain uses TRBV28 and TRBJ1-6; tentatively, D is TRBD1 (5 bases). V was cut by 5 bases and J by 3 bases, with 14 bases left in between. The CDR3 is 16 amino acids. Germline-derived CDR1 and CDR2 are MDHEN and SYDVKM. CDR3 region: CASSLYRGVYNSPLHF. In DNA form, the CDR3 reads TGTGCCAGCAGTCTATATCGGGGGGTCTATAATTCACCCCTCCACTTT.

V is TRBV6-2 or TRBV6-3 and J is TRBJ1-6; TRBD1 matches 9 bases. This CDR3 spans 18 amino acids. Germline assignment: CDR1 MNHEY and CDR2 SVGEGT. Losses at the gene ends were 2 bases for V and 5 bases for J; bases not matched to a gene: 10. CDR3 sequence reads: CASSYPSGQGADNSPLHF. In nucleotides, the CDR3 is TGTGCCAGCAGTTACCCCTCGGGACAGGGAGCTGATAATTCACCCCTCCACTTT.

The chain's CDR3 is CASSPQGAFSYEQYF. For the CDR3, the DNA is TGTGCCAGCAGCCCACAGGGGGCTTTCTCCTACGAGCAGTACTTC. The J gene is TRBJ2-7, the V gene TRBV7-9; 9 positions agree with TRBD1. This CDR3 contains 15 residues. The germline CDR1 and CDR2 sequences are SEHNR and FQNEAQ (reference sequence). V was pared by 5 bases and J by 0 bases, with 5 bases of the junction left unmatched.

V is TRBV19 and J is TRBJ1-4, with D possibly matching TRBD1 (5 bases). The CDR3 extends over 14 amino acids. The germline V and J ends were trimmed by 9 bases and 10 bases, with 21 bases remaining between them. The germline V gene has CDR1 LNHDA and CDR2 SQIVND (reference sequence). DNA for the CDR3: TGTGCCAGCGCCGGGCAGGGCGGACGCGGAAAACTGTTTTTT. Translation gives CASAGQGGRGKLFF.

The chain combines TRBV7-9 with TRBJ2-2; tentatively, D is TRBD2 (5 bases). Per germline, CDR1 SEHNR and CDR2 FQNEAQ (reference sequence). With 2 bases removed from V and 6 bases from J, the gap between germline ends came to 10 bases. The CDR3 contains 14 residues. This CDR3 is CASSLTLAPGELFF. In DNA form, the CDR3 reads TGTGCCAGCAGCTTAACGCTAGCCCCCGGGGAGCTGTTTTTT.

This clone was counted a few times. The CDR3: CASRQGKDQPQHF. CDR3 bases: TGTGCCAGTCGACAGGGGAAAGACCAGCCCCAGCATTTT. The rearrangement uses TRBV19 and TRBJ1-5, with TRBD1 matching 8 bases. V was clipped by 8 bases and J by 7 bases; unmatched bases: 7. CDR3 size: 13 residues. Per germline, CDR1 LNHDA and CDR2 SQIVND (reference sequence).